A selection of T cell receptor beta chains follows, all from one sample in a study of molecular identifiers for immune sequencing clone quantification. Using its own MiXCR run on the PCR reads, TCRdb lists one record per CDR3 protein. The sample lists more than 70,000 distinct CDR3 sequences; around 23% were seen once. Material for sequencing was naive CD8+ T cells from blood, with Jurkat cell RNA spiked in. The receptors were sampled from a human donor in good health. Some libraries in this study had Jurkat cell RNA spiked in. CDR3s leave out the opening cysteine and the closing phenylalanine or tryptophan.

V gene: TRBV7-2
J gene: TRBJ2-7
CDR3 protein: ASSPGHTSSYEQY

V gene: TRBV20-1
J gene: TRBJ2-3
CDR3 protein: SARTGPGTDTQY

V gene: TRBV7-9
J gene: TRBJ1-2
CDR3 protein: ASSFTGYGYT

V gene: TRBV24-1
J gene: TRBJ2-6
CDR3 protein: ATSDFRNSGANVLT

V gene: TRBV4-2
J gene: TRBJ2-7
CDR3 protein: ASSVSGSNEQY

V gene: TRBV20-1
J gene: TRBJ2-7
CDR3 protein: SASIGRGYEQY

V gene: TRBV27
J gene: TRBJ2-7
CDR3 protein: ASSPQGFYEQY

V gene: TRBV6-5
J gene: TRBJ1-4
CDR3 protein: ASSYAESENEKLF

V gene: TRBV19
J gene: TRBJ2-5
CDR3 protein: ASIPGGY

V gene: TRBV4-2
J gene: TRBJ2-7
CDR3 protein: ASSQGPSGATYEQY

V gene: TRBV10-3
J gene: TRBJ1-1
CDR3 protein: AISESTEAF

V gene: TRBV12-3/TRBV12-4
J gene: TRBJ2-5
CDR3 protein: ASSPRLAGTQETPY

V gene: TRBV4-1
J gene: TRBJ2-1
CDR3 protein: ASSHGGGTSYNERF

V gene: TRBV6-5
J gene: TRBJ2-1
CDR3 protein: ASRETGQGSNEQF

V gene: TRBV7-2
J gene: TRBJ2-1
CDR3 protein: ASSLAGLGGLYEQF

V gene: TRBV2
J gene: TRBJ2-3
CDR3 protein: ASSEPRLSDTQY

V gene: TRBV18
J gene: TRBJ2-7
CDR3 protein: ASSPREGSINFYEQY

V gene: TRBV27
J gene: TRBJ2-3
CDR3 protein: ASSFFGGGNTDTQY

V gene: TRBV3-1
J gene: TRBJ1-2
CDR3 protein: ASSQDSGWDGYT

V gene: TRBV6-5
J gene: TRBJ2-7
CDR3 protein: ASSYSKVGYEQY

V gene: TRBV6-2/TRBV6-3
J gene: TRBJ1-1
CDR3 protein: ATRTWFQALNTEAF

V gene: TRBV9
J gene: TRBJ2-5
CDR3 protein: ASSVTETSGETQY

V gene: TRBV6-2/TRBV6-3
J gene: TRBJ2-5
CDR3 protein: AGSWEETQY

V gene: TRBV19
J gene: TRBJ2-7
CDR3 protein: ASSATRDSLSYEQH

V gene: TRBV20-1
J gene: TRBJ2-7
CDR3 protein: SARDPEGGSEQY

V gene: TRBV6-2/TRBV6-3
J gene: TRBJ2-1
CDR3 protein: AGATGGYNEQF

V gene: TRBV19
J gene: TRBJ1-1
CDR3 protein: ASSIGQILNTEAF

V gene: TRBV13
J gene: TRBJ2-7
CDR3 protein: ASSSRSGVGGTLYEQY

V gene: TRBV9
J gene: TRBJ2-3
CDR3 protein: ASSVNRGTDTQY